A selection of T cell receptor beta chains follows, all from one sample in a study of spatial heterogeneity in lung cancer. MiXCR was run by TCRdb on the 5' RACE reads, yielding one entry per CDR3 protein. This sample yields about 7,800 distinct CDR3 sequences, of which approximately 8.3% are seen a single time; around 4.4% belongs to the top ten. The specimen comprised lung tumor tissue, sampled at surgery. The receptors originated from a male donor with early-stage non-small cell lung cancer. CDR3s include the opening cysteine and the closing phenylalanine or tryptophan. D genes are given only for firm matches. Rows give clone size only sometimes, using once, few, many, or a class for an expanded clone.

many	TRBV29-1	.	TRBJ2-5	TGCAGCGTTGAGGGGTACCAAGAGACCCAGTACTTC	CSVEGYQETQYF
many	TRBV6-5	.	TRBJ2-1	TGTGCCAGCAGTACCCTAGCTTTCAATGAGCAGTTCTTC	CASSTLAFNEQFF
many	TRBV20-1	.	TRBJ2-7	TGCAGTGCTGAGGGGCGGACCTCCTACGAGCAGTACTTC	CSAEGRTSYEQYF
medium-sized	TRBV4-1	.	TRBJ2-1	TGCGCCAGCAGCCCCGGAGGGGCGGACAATGAGCAGTTCTTC	CASSPGGADNEQFF
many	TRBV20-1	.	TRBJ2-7	TGCAGTGCTAGAGACGCAATAAACAGGTACAGGACCTACGAGCAGTACTTC	CSARDAINRYRTYEQYF
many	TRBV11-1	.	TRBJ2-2	TGTGCCAGCTCCCTCCGATTGGGAAGGGCGACCGGGGAGCTGTTTTTT	CASSLRLGRATGELFF
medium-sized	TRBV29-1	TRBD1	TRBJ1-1	TGCAGCGCCGGACAGGGGGCGGGGAACACTGAAGCTTTCTTT	CSAGQGAGNTEAFF
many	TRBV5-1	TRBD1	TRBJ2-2	TGCGCCAGCAGCTTGGCTACGTCCAGGGGGATCGGGGAGCTGTTTTTT	CASSLATSRGIGELFF
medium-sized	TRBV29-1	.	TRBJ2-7	TGCAGCGCCCTATTTGCGGCCGGGGCCGAGCAGTACTTC	CSALFAAGAEQYF
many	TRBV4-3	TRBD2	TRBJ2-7	TGCGCCAGCAGCCTCGTAGGGAGCGGGGGCTACGAGCAGTACTTC	CASSLVGSGGYEQYF
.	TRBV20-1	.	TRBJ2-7	TGCAGTGCTAGGGCAATCCGGGGGTTAGGCGAGCAGTACTTC	CSARAIRGLGEQYF
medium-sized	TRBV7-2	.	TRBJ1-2	TGTGCCAGCAGCCCCCGGATCACCAACTATGGCTACACCTTC	CASSPRITNYGYTF
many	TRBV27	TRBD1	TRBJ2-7	TGTGCCAGCAGTTCTCCTGCCGGACAGGGAATGGACGTATACGAGCAGTACTTC	CASSSPAGQGMDVYEQYF
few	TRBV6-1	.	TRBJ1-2	TGTGCCAGCCTCCTGAGAGCCTATGGCTACACCTTC	CASLLRAYGYTF
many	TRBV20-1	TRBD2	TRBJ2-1	TGCAGTGCTAGAGCTAACGGACTAGGTGAGCAGTTCTTC	CSARANGLGEQFF
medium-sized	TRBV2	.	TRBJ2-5	TGTGCCAGCAGTGAATTTTTCCAGGGAGAGACCCAGTACTTC	CASSEFFQGETQYF
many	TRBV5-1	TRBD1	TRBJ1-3	TGCGCCAGCAGCCGGGACAGCTCTGGAAACACCATATATTTT	CASSRDSSGNTIYF
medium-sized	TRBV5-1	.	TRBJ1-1	TGCGCCAGCAGCCAACAGTGGAACACTGAAGCTTTCTTT	CASSQQWNTEAFF
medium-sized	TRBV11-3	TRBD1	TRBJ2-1	TGTGCCAGCAGCTTAGGGGACAGGGACGATGAGCAGTTCTTC	CASSLGDRDDEQFF
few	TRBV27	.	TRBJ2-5	TGTGCCAGCAGTTCCACGAAGATAGAGGGAGAGACCCAGTACTTC	CASSSTKIEGETQYF
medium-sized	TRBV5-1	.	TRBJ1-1	TGCGCCAGCAGCTTGTGGGGGCAGGACACTGAAGCTTTCTTT	CASSLWGQDTEAFF
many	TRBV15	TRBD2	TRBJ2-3	TGTGCCACCAGCAGCCCTCCCGGTGGGGGACTAGCCGGAGCAGATACGCAGTATTTT	CATSSPPGGGLAGADTQYF
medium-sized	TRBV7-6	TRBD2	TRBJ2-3	TGTGCCAGCAGCTTAGTGGCTAGCGGAACAGATACGCAGTATTTT	CASSLVASGTDTQYF
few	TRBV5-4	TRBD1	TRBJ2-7	TGTGCCAGCAGCCGGGACAGGGTTCTGTATGAGCAGTACTTC	CASSRDRVLYEQYF
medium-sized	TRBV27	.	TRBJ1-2	TGTGCCAGCAGTTTGGCGGGGGCTCAGGGCTACACCTTC	CASSLAGAQGYTF
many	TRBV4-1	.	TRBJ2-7	TGCGCCAGCAGCCAAGACGGCCGGAAAGCCTCCTACGAGCAGTACTTC	CASSQDGRKASYEQYF
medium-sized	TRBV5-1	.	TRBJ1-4	TGCGCCAGCAGCATACAGGGTACGACTAATGAAAAACTGTTTTTT	CASSIQGTTNEKLFF
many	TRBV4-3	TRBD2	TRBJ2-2	TGCGCCAGCAGCCAAGAGGCGGGAGGGGTATATCCCGGGGAGCTGTTTTTT	CASSQEAGGVYPGELFF
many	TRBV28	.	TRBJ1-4	TGTGCCAGCAGTTCCCACGTGGTAAGGGAAAAACTGTTTTTT	CASSSHVVREKLFF
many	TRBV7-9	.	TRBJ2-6	TGTGCCAGCAGCTTAGCTGGCTCTGGGGCCAACGTCCTGACTTTC	CASSLAGSGANVLTF
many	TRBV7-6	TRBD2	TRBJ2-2	TGTGCCAGCAGCTTCGAAAGCGGGAGGGCCAACACCGGGGAGCTGTTTTTT	CASSFESGRANTGELFF
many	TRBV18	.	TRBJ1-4	TGTGCCAGCTCACCATCCGGGCTCCGGGAAAAACTGTTTTTT	CASSPSGLREKLFF
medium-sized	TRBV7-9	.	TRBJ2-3	TGTGCCAGCAGCCCCCTAGGAGGCACAGATACGCAGTATTTT	CASSPLGGTDTQYF
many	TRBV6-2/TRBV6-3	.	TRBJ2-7	TGTGCCAGCAGTTACCCCGGGAGCCTCTACGAGCAGTACTTC	CASSYPGSLYEQYF
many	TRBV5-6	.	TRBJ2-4	TGTGCCAGCAGCGTTACAGGGTCCAAAAACATTCAGTACTTC	CASSVTGSKNIQYF
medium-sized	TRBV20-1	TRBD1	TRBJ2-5	TGCAGTGCTAGAGATCGACAGGGGGGAGAGACCCAGTACTTC	CSARDRQGGETQYF
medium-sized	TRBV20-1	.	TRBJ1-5	TGCAGTGGCTCAGGCGGGGATCGTCAGCCCCAGCATTTT	CSGSGGDRQPQHF
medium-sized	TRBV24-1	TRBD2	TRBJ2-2	TGTGCCACCAGTGTTGCTAGCGGGAGAGCGAACACCGGGGAGCTGTTTTTT	CATSVASGRANTGELFF
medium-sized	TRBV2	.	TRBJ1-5	TGTGCCAGTGCCCGCCAGAGAAATCAGCCCCAGCATTTT	CASARQRNQPQHF
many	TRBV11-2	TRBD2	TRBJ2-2	TGTGCCAGCAGCTTAAAACTAGCGGGAGAAACCGGGGAGCTGTTTTTT	CASSLKLAGETGELFF
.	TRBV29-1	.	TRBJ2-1	TGCAGCGTTGCCACGGGGCCAGGCGTCGATGAGCAGTTCTTC	CSVATGPGVDEQFF
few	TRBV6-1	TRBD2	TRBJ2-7	TGTGCCAGCAGTACCTTCGCGGGGGGGCGCGCCTACGAGCAGTACTTC	CASSTFAGGRAYEQYF
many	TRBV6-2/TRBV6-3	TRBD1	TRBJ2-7	TGTGCCAGCAGTTCGAGACAGGGGGGTTCCTACGAGCAGTACTTC	CASSSRQGGSYEQYF
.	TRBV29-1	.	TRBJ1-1	TGCAGCGTTTTACAGGGTAGCACTGAAGCTTTCTTT	CSVLQGSTEAFF
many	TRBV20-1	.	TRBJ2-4	TGCAGTGTAGGCGGTCAGTACTTC	CSVGGQYF